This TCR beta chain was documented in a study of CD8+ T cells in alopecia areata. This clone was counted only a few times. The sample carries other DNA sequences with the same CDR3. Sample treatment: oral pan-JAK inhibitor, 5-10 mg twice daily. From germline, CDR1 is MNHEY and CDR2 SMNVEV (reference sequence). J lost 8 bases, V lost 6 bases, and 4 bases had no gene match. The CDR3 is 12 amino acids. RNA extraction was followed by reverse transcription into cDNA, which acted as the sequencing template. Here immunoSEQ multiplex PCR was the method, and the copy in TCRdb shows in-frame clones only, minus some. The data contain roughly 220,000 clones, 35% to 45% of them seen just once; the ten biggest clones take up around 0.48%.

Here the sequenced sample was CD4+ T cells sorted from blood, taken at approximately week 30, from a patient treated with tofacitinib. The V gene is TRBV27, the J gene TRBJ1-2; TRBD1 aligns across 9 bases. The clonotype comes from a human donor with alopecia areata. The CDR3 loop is CASSTGGYGYTF. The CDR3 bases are TGTGCCAGCAGCACAGGGGGCTACGGCTACACCTTC.